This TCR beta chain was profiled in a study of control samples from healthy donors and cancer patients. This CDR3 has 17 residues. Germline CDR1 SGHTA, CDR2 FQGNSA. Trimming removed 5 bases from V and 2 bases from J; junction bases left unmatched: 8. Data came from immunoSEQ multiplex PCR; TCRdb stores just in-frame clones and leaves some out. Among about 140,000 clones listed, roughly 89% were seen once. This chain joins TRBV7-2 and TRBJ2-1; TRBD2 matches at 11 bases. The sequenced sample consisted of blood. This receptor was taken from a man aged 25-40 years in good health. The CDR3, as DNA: TGTGCCAGCAGCCCAAGGTGGGGACTAGCGGCCTACAATGAGCAGTTCTTC. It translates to CASSPRWGLAAYNEQFF.